Presented here are 4 T cell receptor beta chains from one specimen sequenced in a study of regulatory T cells in long-lasting Graves disease. Indicated time point: persistent/refractory GD, antithyroid drugs over 5 years with positive TRAb. The TCR library used RNA extracted from PBMCs. Building the TCR beta libraries relied on iRepertoire HTBI primers, and CDR3 regions underwent Arm-PCR. Each CDR3 protein is one row after TCRdb ran MiXCR on the multiplex PCR reads. Counted here are 350,000 to 450,000 distinct CDR3 sequences, under 25% occurring once; the ten biggest clones make up less than 25%. The source was peripheral blood mononuclear cells (PBMCs), collected when the disease was refractory, from a patient treated with antithyroid drugs. The source is a female donor with Graves disease.

In DNA form, the CDR3 reads TGTGCCAGCAGCCAAAGGACAGGGGACTCTGGGGCCAACGTCCTGACTTTC. Encoded protein: CASSQRTGDSGANVLTF. The rearrangement joins TRBV7-8 to TRBJ2-6; 9 bases agree with TRBD1. CDR3 size: 17 residues. Trimming cost V 5 bases and J 0 bases; bases outside gene matches: 5. The V gene's germline CDR1 is SGHVS and CDR2 FQNEAQ.

This clonotype was picked up a small number of times. The rearrangement links TRBV6-2 or TRBV6-3 to TRBJ1-6; a possible D gene is TRBD1 (6 bases). The CDR3 is 15 amino acids. The germline V gene encodes CDR1 MNHEY and CDR2 SVGEGT. The V and J ends lost 0 bases and 13 bases respectively, with 16 bases between them. CDR3 sequence: CASSYSATGSEPLHF. The CDR3 DNA reads TGTGCCAGCAGTTACTCCGCGACAGGATCTGAGCCCCTCCACTTT.

This clonotype was observed a handful of times. This sequence joins TRBV10-3 and TRBJ1-1; 7 bases map to TRBD1. This CDR3 has 13 amino acids. Germline-derived CDR1 and CDR2 are ENHRY and SYGVKD. V was clipped by 6 bases and J by 1 base; unmatched bases: 2. CDR3 sequence: CAIRTGENTEAFF. Here the CDR3 DNA reads TGTGCCATCAGAACAGGGGAGAACACTGAAGCTTTCTTT.

This clonotype has ten or more counts. This rearrangement joins TRBV2 to TRBJ2-5; D is uncertain. The germline CDR1 and CDR2 sequences are SNHLY and FYNNEI. With 2 bases removed from V and 2 bases from J, the gap between germline ends came to 6 bases. The CDR3 length is 13 residues. The CDR3 DNA reads as TGTGCCAGCAGTGAATTTGTACAAGAGACCCAGTACTTC. It is translated as CASSEFVQETQYF.